The next 27 T cell receptor beta chains were all read from a single sample in a study of blood T cell repertoires in COVID-19. Profiled with immunoSEQ multiplex PCR; TCRdb holds only in-frame clones, not every one. This sample has roughly 62,000 clones, with approximately 84% found just once. Material for sequencing was peripheral blood. The origin of the receptors is a man aged 55 to 70 with acute or convalescent COVID-19.

The chain employs TRBV4-1 and TRBJ2-7, with TRBD1 matching 10 bases. The CDR3 length is 19 residues. The germline CDR1 and CDR2 sequences are MGHRA and YSYEKL. The trim removed 3 bases at V and 3 bases at J, leaving 17 bases unmatched. The DNA for the CDR3 is TGCGCCAGCAGCCATTTCCGGGACAGGGGCCATTTTAAAGGCTACGAGCAGTACTTC. It encodes CASSHFRDRGHFKGYEQYF.

CDR3 in DNA: TGTGCCAGCAGTGCGACGCGGGAGCAGTACTTC. Translated, it gives CASSATREQYF. V gene TRBV25-1 combines with J gene TRBJ2-7, with unresolved D. There are 11 residues in the CDR3. V lost 4 bases to trimming and J lost 7 bases, with 8 bases between them. The V gene's germline CDR1 is MGHDK and CDR2 SYGVNS.

The chain carries TRBV11-2 and TRBJ1-6, with TRBD1 as a possible D gene (5 bases). This CDR3 contains 15 residues. Germline CDR1 SGHAT, CDR2 FQNNGV. Trimming took 5 bases from V and 7 from J, leaving 15 bases between them. The CDR3 loop is CASSPGLLFNSPLHF. The CDR3, as DNA: TGTGCCAGCAGCCCGGGACTACTCTTCAATTCACCCCTCCACTTT.

V and J are TRBV30 and TRBJ2-7; 7 nucleotides agree with TRBD2. The V gene end was trimmed by 0 bases and the J gene end by 6 bases; junction bases not matched to a gene: 5. This CDR3 has 13 residues. The germline V gene has CDR1 GTSNPN and CDR2 SVGIG (reference sequence). The CDR3 here is CAWSVDGGGEQYF. Here the CDR3 DNA reads TGTGCCTGGAGTGTAGATGGGGGGGGCGAGCAGTACTTC.

The chain recombines TRBV7-3 with TRBJ2-5, with TRBD1 as a possible D gene (6 bases). Germline CDR1 SGHTA, CDR2 FQGTGA. The ends were cut back, 4 bases at V and 5 bases at J, with 11 bases in the middle. This CDR3 is built from 13 residues. Written as DNA, the CDR3 is TGTGCCAGCAGCTCAGGGGTGGGGGAGACCCAGTACTTC. This sequence encodes CASSSGVGETQYF.

The rearrangement uses TRBV29-1 and TRBJ1-2; maybe TRBD1 (6 bases). This CDR3 spans 11 amino acids. Germline lookup yields CDR1 SQVTM and CDR2 ANQGSEA. Trimming took 2 bases from V and 7 from J, leaving 8 bases between them. The CDR3 sequence: CSVEWGPGYTF. The CDR3 region has the DNA TGCAGCGTTGAATGGGGGCCTGGCTACACCTTC.

A word on this clone: The germline gene is not matched at one end of the junction; a read error may be the cause. The chain combines TRBV7-2 with TRBJ2-2, with D tentatively TRBD2 (6 bases). In germline, CDR1 is SGHTA, CDR2 FQGNSA. The CDR3 runs to 16 residues. The CDR3 nucleotides are TGTGCCAGCAGCTTCCTGGTCGGGGGTAACAGCGGGGAGCTGTTTTTT. As protein: CASSFLVGGNSGELFF.

This clone has just one count. The chain combines TRBV10-3 with TRBJ2-1, with 11 bases aligning to TRBD2. Per the germline V gene, CDR1 is ENHRY and CDR2 is SYGVKD. The CDR3 covers 13 residues. The V gene end was trimmed by 11 bases and the J gene end by 6 bases; junction bases not matched to a gene: 6. CDR3 DNA sequence: TGTGCCCTTAGCGGGGGGGCCGGCAATGAGCAGTTCTTC. This gives the protein CALSGGAGNEQFF.

This clone was picked up a small number of times. V gene TRBV6-1 combines with J gene TRBJ1-5; D is unresolved. In germline, CDR1 is MNHNS, CDR2 SASEGT. V shed 0 bases and J shed 2 bases, with 14 bases lying between them. The CDR3 consists of 17 residues. The CDR3 reads CASSEALGGWGNQPQHF. DNA for the CDR3: TGTGCCAGCAGTGAAGCGCTGGGAGGGTGGGGCAATCAGCCCCAGCATTTT.

The chain combines TRBV18 with TRBJ2-1; maybe TRBD1 (5 bases). Trimming took off 5 bases at V and 7 bases at J, with 12 bases between the two ends. CDR3 size: 13 residues. Germline V gene lookup returns CDR1 KGHSH and CDR2 LQKENI. The CDR3 loop is CASSTRQPNEQFF. The CDR3 DNA follows: TGTGCCAGCTCAACACGACAGCCAAATGAGCAGTTCTTC. Combining the CDR3 with reference TRBV18 and TRBJ2-1 gives the whole variable domain NAGVMQNPRHLVRRRGQEARLRCSPMKGHSHVYWYRQLPEEGLKFMVYLQKENIIDESGMPKERFSAEFPKEGPSILRIQQVVRGDSAAYFCASSTRQPNEQFFGPGTRLTVL.

The rearrangement uses TRBV19 and TRBJ2-1; D possibly corresponds to TRBD2 (7 bases). Trimming removed 7 bases at V and 9 bases at J, with 19 bases between. The CDR3 length is 14 residues. Germline CDR1 LNHDA, CDR2 SQIVND (reference sequence). The CDR3 here is CASIGGLRPTEQFF. DNA of the CDR3: TGTGCCAGTATCGGGGGGCTCCGACCCACTGAGCAGTTCTTC.

The chain recombines TRBV7-3 with TRBJ1-2; D gene unclear. The CDR3 consists of 14 residues. Trimming removed 1 base at V and 5 bases at J, with 11 bases between. From germline, CDR1 is SGHTA and CDR2 FQGTGA. CDR3 DNA: TGTGCCAGCAGCTTAATAATGGCCGCATATGGCTACACCTTC. This codes for CASSLIMAAYGYTF.

The chain is built from TRBV6-4 and TRBJ2-3; unclear D gene. Trimming removed 4 bases at V and 4 bases at J, with 15 bases between. The CDR3 is made up of 15 amino acids. Germline V gene sequence: CDR1 MRHNA, CDR2 SNTAGT. CDR3 protein: CASSVEDSAADTQYF. The CDR3 DNA is TGTGCCAGCAGTGTTGAGGATTCCGCCGCAGATACGCAGTATTTT.

The gene calls are TRBV5-5 and TRBJ1-5, with D possibly TRBD1 on 5 matching bases. The V and J ends lost 1 base and 5 bases respectively, with 10 bases between them. The germline gives CDR1 SGHKS, CDR2 YYEKEE (reference sequence). CDR3 length: 14 residues. The CDR3 DNA follows: TGTGCCAGCAGCTTGATAGGAGGGGATCAGCCCCAGCATTTT. It is translated as CASSLIGGDQPQHF.

V is TRBV5-1 and J is TRBJ1-1, with D tentatively TRBD1 (6 bases). The germline gives CDR1 SGHRS, CDR2 YFSETQ. The CDR3 length is 15 residues. Trimming took 3 bases from V and 2 from J, leaving 14 bases between them. CDR3 region: CASSWGQAINTEAFF. The CDR3 nucleotides read TGCGCCAGCAGCTGGGGGCAGGCTATAAACACTGAAGCTTTCTTT.

The V and J genes are TRBV4-1 and TRBJ2-2; D is possibly TRBD2 (5 bases). CDR1 is MGHRA and CDR2 is YSYEKL in the germline V gene. This CDR3 is built from 17 residues. V was clipped by 4 bases and J by 0 bases, with 15 bases between them. This CDR3 is CASSLRIARTNTGELFF. In nucleotides, the CDR3 is TGCGCCAGCAGCCTAAGGATAGCGCGTACGAACACCGGGGAGCTGTTTTTT.

This clone counts as medium-sized. CDR3 DNA: TGCGCCAGCAGCTTGGAGGACAGCACTGAAGCTTTCTTT. Translating it yields CASSLEDSTEAFF. The rearrangement uses TRBV5-1 and TRBJ1-1; maybe TRBD1 (6 bases). The CDR3 has 13 residues. The V end was cut by 0 bases, the J end by 4 bases, with 7 bases between. Per germline, CDR1 SGHRS and CDR2 YFSETQ.

The chain links TRBV11-2 to TRBJ2-1; 7 bases line up with TRBD2. Unmatched junction bases numbered 12, after V lost 4 bases and J lost 9 bases. From germline, CDR1 is SGHAT and CDR2 FQNNGV. The CDR3 sequence is 15 residues long. Here the CDR3 DNA reads TGTGCCAGCAGCTCCGAGAGGATTTGGGGGGGTGAGCAGTTCTTC. Amino acid sequence: CASSSERIWGGEQFF.

This rearrangement joins TRBV24-1 to TRBJ2-5, with D perhaps TRBD2 (5 bases). V was trimmed by 4 bases and J by 2 bases, leaving 10 bases between them. This CDR3 spans 14 amino acids. Germline V lookup: CDR1 KGHDR, CDR2 SFDVKD. The DNA of the CDR3 is TGTGCCACCAGTGAAGAGGGAATACAAGAGACCCAGTACTTC. Its translation: CATSEEGIQETQYF.

The gene calls are TRBV25-1 and TRBJ2-5; D might be TRBD1 (6 bases). This CDR3 has 12 residues. Germline V lookup: CDR1 MGHDK, CDR2 SYGVNS. With 2 bases removed from V and 5 bases from J, the gap between germline ends came to 6 bases. CDR3 bases: TGTGCCAGCAGTGAACAGGGGGAGACCCAGTACTTC. Protein product: CASSEQGETQYF.

This clone came up a few times. The CDR3 is CASSISSPFDSPLHF. The CDR3 DNA reads TGTGCCAGTAGTATCTCGAGTCCCTTCGATTCACCCCTCCACTTT. This chain connects TRBV19 to TRBJ1-6, with D uncertain. CDR3 length: 15 residues. Germline CDR1 LNHDA, CDR2 SQIVND (reference sequence). V was clipped by 3 bases and J by 8 bases, with 14 bases between them.

This rearrangement joins TRBV14 to TRBJ2-3, with D tentatively TRBD1 (6 bases). Trimming took off 2 bases at V and 2 bases at J, with 14 bases between the two ends. Germline CDR1 and CDR2: SGHDN and FVKESK. This CDR3 contains 16 residues. The CDR3 nucleotides read TGTGCCAGCAGCCAACCCAGGGGTGGGGACACAGATACGCAGTATTTT. This gives the protein CASSQPRGGDTDTQYF.

This chain links TRBV7-2 with TRBJ2-3; tentatively, D is TRBD2 (7 bases). Germline-derived CDR1 and CDR2 are SGHTA and FQGNSA. V lost 1 base and J 3 bases, leaving 14 bases between the germline ends. The CDR3 runs 16 residues. The CDR3 DNA is TGTGCCAGCAGCTTAGGTTTCGGGGGGCTTACAGATACGCAGTATTTT. It encodes CASSLGFGGLTDTQYF.

This clone was seen just once. This chain links TRBV5-1 with TRBJ1-4, with D uncertain. V dropped 4 bases and J dropped 8 bases, with 15 bases sitting between them. The CDR3 runs 14 residues. In germline, CDR1 is SGHRS, CDR2 YFSETQ. CDR3 in amino acids: CASSDGGSGEKLFF. The CDR3 coding sequence is TGCGCCAGCAGCGACGGCGGCAGCGGCGAAAAACTGTTTTTT.

The chain employs TRBV7-3 and TRBJ2-5; D not resolved. This CDR3 comprises 11 residues. The V gene lost 4 bases and the J gene lost 3 bases, with 3 bases spanning the gap. Germline CDR1 reads SGHTA; CDR2 reads FQGTGA. Here the CDR3 reads CASSSKETQYF. The CDR3 DNA follows: TGTGCCAGCAGCTCTAAAGAGACCCAGTACTTC.

V is TRBV7-6 and J is TRBJ2-2; TRBD2 matches 12 bases. The V and J ends lost 7 bases and 1 base, in that order; junction bases with no gene match: 10. CDR1 and CDR2 (germline): SGHVS, FNYEAQ. The CDR3 length is 18 residues. The CDR3 loop is CASMLRLAGAGNTGELFF. The CDR3 bases are TGTGCCAGCATGCTACGACTAGCGGGGGCAGGGAACACCGGGGAGCTGTTTTTT.

The chain uses TRBV6-1 and TRBJ2-1, with TRBD1 as a possible D gene (6 bases). Trimming cost V 4 bases and J 5 bases, with 18 bases left between them. CDR3 size: 16 residues. The V gene's germline CDR1 is MNHNS and CDR2 SASEGT. This CDR3 is CASSAPTGRWDNEQFF. CDR3 coding DNA: TGTGCCAGCAGTGCCCCTACAGGGAGATGGGACAATGAGCAGTTCTTC.